The clone carrying this T cell receptor (delta chain) counts as medium-sized. Germline-derived CDR1 and CDR2 are GEAIGNYY and EKD. This CDR3 spans 17 amino acids. V shed 0 bases, J shed 4 bases, and the junction held 11 bases outside the gene matches. This sample stems from a study of gamma-delta chains in newborns, infants, children. Turning to the study itself: Microbial exposure reportedly drives polyclonal innate γδ T cell expansion after birth.

TCRdb fed the reads to CATT. The data contain 4,500 to 5,500 delta-chain clones, about 4.8% of them seen just once; the ten biggest clones take up about 6.5%. The sequenced sample consisted of blood. The rearrangement links TRDV2 to TRDJ1, with 9 positions matching TRDD2. This receptor was identified in a child who was a newborn, infant or young child, either healthy, febrile or measles-vaccinated (not recorded which). For the CDR3, the DNA is TGTGCCTGTGACACCATCCCTTCCTACAACTCAAACGATAAACTCATCTTT. It specifies CACDTIPSYNSNDKLIF.